This T cell receptor (beta chain) originates from a study of blood T cell repertoires in COVID-19. Only in-frame clones appear in the TCRdb table, and some are missing; sequencing was by immunoSEQ multiplex PCR. The sample has 340,000 or so clones, 65% to 90% seen once; the top ten hold 3.5% to 4.5%. Trimming removed 6 bases from V and 8 bases from J; junction bases left unmatched: 15. The CDR3 has 16 residues. Per the germline V gene, CDR1 is SEHNR and CDR2 is FQNEAQ (reference sequence). Sequenced input: PBMCs or T cells enriched from blood (not recorded which). V is TRBV7-9 and J is TRBJ2-3, with 9 bases matching TRBD1. The clonotype originates from a woman between 35 and 50 years old with acute COVID-19. CDR3 protein: CASREKSTGGTGTQYF. DNA of the CDR3: TGTGCCAGCAGAGAAAAATCGACAGGGGGGACCGGTACGCAGTATTTT.